One sample yielded the 4 T cell receptor beta chains listed below, sequenced in a study of blood T cells in healthy people across ages. With a J-beta primer mix and a sample-barcoded 5' primer, a second PCR ran roughly 6 to 11 cycles. TCRdb re-derived calls from the 5' RACE reads in MiXCR, one entry per CDR3 protein. The table shows roughly 800,000 distinct CDR3 sequences, with roughly 25% occurring only once. The data also belong to a second study, concerning T cells of mothers and their children.

Sample: blood. These receptors all come from a boy younger than 18 in good health.

The chain combines TRBV14 with TRBJ2-7; D perhaps matches TRBD2 (6 bases). Germline CDR1 reads SGHDN; CDR2 reads FVKESK. This CDR3 contains 13 residues. Trimming stripped 1 base from V and 13 bases from J, with 17 bases between. CDR3 sequence: CASSQVAEGRFYF. In nucleotides, the CDR3 is TGTGCCAGCAGCCAAGTTGCGGAGGGCCGGTTCTACTTC.

This CDR3 is CASSLSGGDYTQYF. The CDR3 nucleotides are TGTGCCAGCAGCCTTAGCGGGGGAGACTATACGCAGTATTTT. V usage is TRBV9 and J usage is TRBJ2-3; TRBD2 aligns across 9 bases. V shed 4 bases, J shed 7 bases, and the junction held 7 bases outside the gene matches. This CDR3 contains 14 residues. In germline, CDR1 is SGDLS, CDR2 YYNGEE.

V usage is TRBV5-1 and J usage is TRBJ2-1, with 9 bases fitting TRBD1. The J call is in doubt because the DNA end fits TRBJ2-7 better. This CDR3 is built from 14 residues. Per the germline V gene, CDR1 is SGHRS and CDR2 is YFSETQ. The CDR3 loop is CASSTTRTGDEQYF. CDR3 DNA sequence: TGCGCCAGCAGCACAACGAGGACAGGGGACGAGCAGTACTTC.

A few counts support this clonotype. The CDR3 here is CASSEQPLGRGTAYEQYF. In DNA form, the CDR3 reads TGTGCCAGCAGTGAACAACCTTTAGGGCGGGGGACTGCGTACGAGCAGTACTTC. The J gene is TRBJ2-7, the V gene TRBV6-1; 7 bases align to TRBD2. V was pared by 2 bases and J by 4 bases, with 17 bases of the junction left unmatched. The germline gives CDR1 MNHNS, CDR2 SASEGT. CDR3 length: 18 residues.